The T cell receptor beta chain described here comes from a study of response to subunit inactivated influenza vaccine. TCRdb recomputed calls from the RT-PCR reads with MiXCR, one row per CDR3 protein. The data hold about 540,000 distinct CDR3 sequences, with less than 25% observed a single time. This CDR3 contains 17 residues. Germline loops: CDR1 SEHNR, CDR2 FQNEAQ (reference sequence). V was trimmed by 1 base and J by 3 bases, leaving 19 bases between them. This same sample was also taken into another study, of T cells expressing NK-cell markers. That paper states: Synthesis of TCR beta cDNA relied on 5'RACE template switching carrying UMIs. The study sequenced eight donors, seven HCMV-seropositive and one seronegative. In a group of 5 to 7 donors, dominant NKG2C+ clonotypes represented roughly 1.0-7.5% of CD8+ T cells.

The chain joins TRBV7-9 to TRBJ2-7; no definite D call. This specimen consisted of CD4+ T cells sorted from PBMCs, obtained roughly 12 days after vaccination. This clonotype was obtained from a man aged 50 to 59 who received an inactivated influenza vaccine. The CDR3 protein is CASSLGLIGQRVYEQYF. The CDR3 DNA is TGTGCCAGCAGCTTAGGTCTTATCGGGCAGCGAGTCTACGAGCAGTACTTC.